This T cell receptor (beta chain) was profiled in a study of radiation and T cells in renal cell carcinoma. Study-wide results and limits: In nephrectomy-only tumors, top 100 clonotypes averaged 43%, versus 54% irradiated.

Only a few counts were recorded for this clone. Its antigen remains unidentified. Using immunoSEQ multiplex PCR, the repertoire was profiled, and TCRdb retains in-frame clones only, with some absent. Of roughly 9,000 clones in the sample, around three fifths are singletons; the top ten hold 15% to 20%. Treatment denoted: 15 Gy SBRT to primary tumor, nephrectomy 4 weeks later. V dropped 0 bases and J dropped 3 bases, with 30 bases sitting between them. Germline lookup yields CDR1 LGHNT and CDR2 FRNRAP. This CDR3 has 21 amino acids. Material: tumor tissue, obtained from a patient whose treatment included radiotherapy and nephrectomy. This TCR was sampled from a man in his 60s with renal cell carcinoma. This chain links TRBV12-5 with TRBJ2-7; either TRBD1 or TRBD2 may fit D (5 bases each). CDR3 in amino acids: CASGLVNLTADPYPSVYEQYF. CDR3 DNA sequence: TGTGCTAGTGGTTTGGTTAATTTGACAGCGGACCCCTACCCTTCAGTCTACGAGCAGTACTTC.